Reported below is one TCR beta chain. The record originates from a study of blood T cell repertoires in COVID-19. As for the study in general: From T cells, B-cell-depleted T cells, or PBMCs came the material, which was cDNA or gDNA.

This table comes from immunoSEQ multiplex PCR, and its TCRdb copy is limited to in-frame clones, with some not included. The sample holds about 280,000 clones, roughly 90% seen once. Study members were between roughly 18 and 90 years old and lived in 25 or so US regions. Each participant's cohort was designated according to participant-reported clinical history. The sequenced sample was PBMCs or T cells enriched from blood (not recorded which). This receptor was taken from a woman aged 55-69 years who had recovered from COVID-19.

The CDR3 sequence is CASSLAGGYEQYF. CDR3 sequence (DNA): TGTGCCAGCAGCTTAGCGGGGGGCTACGAGCAGTACTTC. J is TRBJ2-7 and V is TRBV7-2, with D perhaps TRBD2 (6 bases). V shed 0 bases and J shed 3 bases, with 6 bases lying between them. The CDR3 runs to 13 residues. Germline CDR1 SGHTA, CDR2 FQGNSA. Together with reference TRBV7-2 and TRBJ2-7, the CDR3 gives the full variable domain: GAGVSQSPSNKVTEKGKDVELRCDPISGHTALYWYRQSLGQGLEFLIYFQGNSAPDKSGLPSDRFSAERTGGSVSTLTIQRTQQEDSAVYLCASSLAGGYEQYFGPGTRLTVT.